Presented here are 12 T cell receptor beta chains from one specimen sequenced in a study of cytomegalovirus exposure and HLA in healthy donors. PCR used 60 Vbeta primers and 13 Jbeta primers. Profiled with immunoSEQ multiplex PCR; TCRdb holds only in-frame clones, not every one. The sample holds under 300,000 clones; about nine tenths are singletons and the top ten take 1.5% to 2%. The sample comprised PBMCs. Receptors originate from a girl aged 2 to 9 in good health and CMV-seronegative.

This clone was counted only a few times. CDR3 amino acids: CASSFTGTGRQQQYF. CDR3 coding DNA: TGTGCCAGCAGTTTTACCGGGACAGGCCGTCAACAGCAGTACTTC. The chain links TRBV28 to TRBJ2-7; 8 positions agree with TRBD1. This CDR3 region has 15 residues. Germline trimming cut 3 bases from V and 8 bases from J; bases unmatched to any gene: 12. Germline V lookup: CDR1 MDHEN, CDR2 SYDVKM.

The rearrangement joins TRBV9 to TRBJ2-7; D perhaps matches TRBD2 (5 bases). Germline V gene sequence: CDR1 SGDLS, CDR2 YYNGEE. The CDR3 has 14 amino acids. V was shortened by 0 bases and J by 4 bases, with 11 bases between the two germline ends. For the CDR3, the DNA is TGTGCCAGCAGCGTAGGGTATTCGGGGTACGAGCAGTACTTC. Protein sequence: CASSVGYSGYEQYF.

The CDR3 sequence: CASSFLLNTEAFF. In DNA, the CDR3 is TGTGCCAGCAGTTTCCTGTTGAACACTGAAGCTTTCTTT. This sequence joins TRBV6-5 and TRBJ1-1; D remains ambiguous. The V and J ends lost 4 bases and 0 bases respectively, with 6 bases between them. The CDR3 is 13 amino acids. Germline V gene lookup returns CDR1 MNHEY and CDR2 SVGAGI.

J is TRBJ1-5 and V is TRBV27, with 7 nucleotides matching TRBD1. J gave up 2 bases and V 6 bases, and 13 bases lay outside the gene matches. Germline V gene lookup returns CDR1 MNHEY and CDR2 SMNVEV (reference sequence). This CDR3 contains 17 residues. CDR3 residues: CASSPGRQGGGNQPQHF. The CDR3, as DNA: TGTGCCAGCAGCCCAGGAAGACAGGGTGGTGGCAATCAGCCCCAGCATTTT.

This sequence joins TRBV2 and TRBJ2-3, with D maybe TRBD2 (7 bases). The germline CDR1 and CDR2 sequences are SNHLY and FYNNEI. This CDR3 is built from 17 residues. The ends were cut back, 4 bases at V and 5 bases at J, with 22 bases in the middle. The CDR3 sequence: CASSVLRQAGAVDTQYF. Here the CDR3 DNA reads TGTGCCAGCAGTGTACTGAGACAGGCGGGAGCGGTAGATACGCAGTATTTT.

The chain has TRBV4-1 and TRBJ2-5; TRBD2 matches 7 bases. Trimming removed 3 bases from V and 5 bases from J; junction bases left unmatched: 6. The CDR3 loop spans 14 amino acids. CDR1 and CDR2 from the germline V gene are MGHRA and YSYEKL. The CDR3 loop reads CASSQVAGGETQYF. CDR3 DNA sequence: TGCGCCAGCAGCCAGGTAGCGGGTGGTGAGACCCAGTACTTC.

V is TRBV5-1 and J is TRBJ1-2; 10 bases match TRBD1. The CDR3 has 19 residues. Losses at the gene ends were 0 bases for V and 4 bases for J; bases not matched to a gene: 15. CDR1 SGHRS and CDR2 YFSETQ come from the germline V gene. The CDR3 DNA reads TGCGCCAGCAGCTTGGGACAGGGGGCAAGAGTCGTTACCCTCTATGGCTACACCTTC. It encodes CASSLGQGARVVTLYGYTF.

This clone has only a few counts. The chain uses TRBV14 and TRBJ1-4; 7 bases agree with TRBD1. Germline-derived CDR1 and CDR2 are SGHDN and FVKESK. The V segment lost 3 bases and the J segment 6 bases; nucleotides outside the gene matches: 4. The CDR3 contains 14 residues. The CDR3 region is CASSQGQSYEKLFF. The CDR3 region has the DNA TGTGCCAGCAGCCAGGGACAGTCGTATGAAAAACTGTTTTTT.

This chain connects TRBV9 to TRBJ2-1, with D possibly matching TRBD2 (6 bases). The germline V gene has CDR1 SGDLS and CDR2 YYNGEE. The V end was cut by 0 bases, the J end by 4 bases, with 11 bases between. The CDR3 runs 15 residues. This chain's CDR3 is CASSVAGEGYNEQFF. CDR3 sequence (DNA): TGTGCCAGCAGCGTAGCGGGGGAAGGATACAATGAGCAGTTCTTC. Variable domain in full (rest from reference TRBV9 and TRBJ2-1): DSGVTQTPKHLITATGQRVTLRCSPRSGDLSVYWYQQSLDQGLQFLIQYYNGEERAKGNILERFSAQQFPDLHSELNLSSLELGDSALYFCASSVAGEGYNEQFFGPGTRLTVL.

The V gene is TRBV5-1, the J gene TRBJ2-3, with 11 bases that match TRBD2. The germline CDR1 and CDR2 sequences are SGHRS and YFSETQ. After removal of 4 bases from V and 5 bases from J, the junction contained 18 bases not matched to a gene. The length of the CDR3 is 19 residues. DNA of the CDR3: TGCGCCAGCAGCACGGGACTAGCGGCCGGGGGGGTTCAGGGAGATACGCAGTATTTT. This encodes CASSTGLAAGGVQGDTQYF. The whole variable domain, filled in from reference TRBV5-1 and TRBJ2-3, reads KAGVTQTPRYLIKTRGQQVTLSCSPISGHRSVSWYQQTPGQGLQFLFEYFSETQRNKGNFPGRFSGRQFSNSRSEMNVSTLELGDSALYLCASSTGLAAGGVQGDTQYFGPGTRLTVL.

This clone has more than one count but fewer than ten. The chain carries TRBV7-9 and TRBJ2-3, with D possibly TRBD2 on 5 matching bases. V lost 4 bases and J 3 bases, leaving 11 bases between the germline ends. Germline assignment: CDR1 SEHNR and CDR2 FQNEAQ (reference sequence). The CDR3 extends over 14 amino acids. This chain's CDR3 is CASSYGLPTDTQYF. Here the CDR3 DNA reads TGTGCCAGCAGCTACGGACTTCCGACAGATACGCAGTATTTT.

The chain joins TRBV6-1 to TRBJ2-7; 8 bases agree with TRBD2. The CDR3 length is 13 residues. Germline V lookup: CDR1 MNHNS, CDR2 SASEGT. The junction had 6 bases not matched to a gene; V was cut back by 6 bases and J by 5 bases. The CDR3 reads CASRGAGAHEQYF. In nucleotides, the CDR3 is TGTGCCAGCAGGGGAGCGGGAGCTCACGAGCAGTACTTC.